Below, 8 T cell receptor beta chains from the same sample are listed, as sequenced in a study of cytomegalovirus exposure and HLA in healthy donors. A multiplex PCR was run with 60 Vbeta primers and 13 Jbeta primers. The assay was immunoSEQ multiplex PCR, and TCRdb's table has in-frame clones only and misses some. Here the sample table reports tens of thousands of clones. Sample: PBMCs. The receptors originated from a male donor in good health and CMV-seronegative.

This chain joins TRBV7-6 and TRBJ2-7, with 11 bases identical to TRBD2. Losses at the gene ends were 3 bases for V and 3 bases for J; bases not matched to a gene: 4. The CDR3 consists of 15 residues. Germline CDR1 is SGHVS and CDR2 is FNYEAQ. The CDR3 sequence: CASSLLGLAVYEQYF. Written as DNA, the CDR3 is TGTGCCAGCAGCTTGTTGGGACTAGCGGTCTACGAGCAGTACTTC.

The DNA for the CDR3 is TGTGCCAGCAGCTTGGTAACAGGGGGCGGAGGTCGAAACACCATATATTTT. It specifies CASSLVTGGGGRNTIYF. V and J are TRBV5-8 and TRBJ1-3; 9 nucleotides line up with TRBD1. CDR3 length: 17 amino acids. Per the germline V gene, CDR1 is SGHTS and CDR2 is YDEGEE. V was clipped by 0 bases and J by 5 bases; unmatched bases: 9.

This chain joins TRBV25-1 and TRBJ1-6; TRBD1 might be the D (6 bases). The germline gives CDR1 MGHDK, CDR2 SYGVNS. Trimming cost V 8 bases and J 10 bases, with 15 bases left between them. The CDR3 has 13 residues. The CDR3 loop reads CASQGRGPSPLHF. CDR3 coding DNA: TGTGCCAGCCAGGGGAGGGGACCATCACCCCTCCACTTT.

The rearrangement links TRBV4-3 to TRBJ2-2; the D gene is possibly TRBD2 (5 bases). Deletions cut 0 bases from V and 6 bases from J, with 17 bases between. The CDR3 covers 17 residues. CDR1 LGHNA and CDR2 YSLEER come from the germline V gene. The CDR3 is CASSQEYASQRSGELFF. CDR3 bases: TGCGCCAGCAGCCAAGAGTACGCTAGCCAGCGGTCCGGGGAGCTGTTTTTT.

V is TRBV28 and J is TRBJ2-2, with 14 bases matching TRBD2. From germline, CDR1 is MDHEN and CDR2 SYDVKM. The junction had 1 base not matched to a gene; V was cut back by 8 bases and J by 5 bases. The CDR3 is 14 amino acids. The CDR3 loop reads CASGLAGGTGELFF. The CDR3 DNA follows: TGTGCCAGCGGACTAGCGGGAGGTACCGGGGAGCTGTTTTTT.

The chain combines TRBV15 with TRBJ2-1; 8 nucleotides match TRBD2. The CDR3 is 17 residues long. The junction had 14 bases not matched to a gene; V was cut back by 0 bases and J by 10 bases. Germline loops: CDR1 LNHNV, CDR2 YYDKDF (reference sequence). The CDR3 DNA reads as TGTGCCACCAGCAGAGATCAAGCGATCGGGAGGGCCAGGGAGCAGTTCTTC. Translating it yields CATSRDQAIGRAREQFF.

This sequence joins TRBV5-1 and TRBJ2-7, with 7 bases identical to TRBD1. V shed 0 bases and J 5 bases; nucleotides not matched to a gene: 5. This CDR3 region has 14 residues. CDR1 and CDR2 (germline): SGHRS, YFSETQ. The CDR3: CASSLGQGGDEQYF. The CDR3 nucleotides are TGCGCCAGCAGCTTGGGACAGGGTGGAGACGAGCAGTACTTC.

The chain joins TRBV4-1 to TRBJ2-5, with TRBD2 matching 14 bases. The germline V gene encodes CDR1 MGHRA and CDR2 YSYEKL. V gave up 3 bases and J gave up 5 bases; unmatched junction bases: 8. The CDR3 extends over 17 amino acids. Written as DNA, the CDR3 is TGCGCCAGCAGCCAGTCGGGACTAGCGGGAGATGAGGAGACCCAGTACTTC. Amino acid sequence: CASSQSGLAGDEETQYF.